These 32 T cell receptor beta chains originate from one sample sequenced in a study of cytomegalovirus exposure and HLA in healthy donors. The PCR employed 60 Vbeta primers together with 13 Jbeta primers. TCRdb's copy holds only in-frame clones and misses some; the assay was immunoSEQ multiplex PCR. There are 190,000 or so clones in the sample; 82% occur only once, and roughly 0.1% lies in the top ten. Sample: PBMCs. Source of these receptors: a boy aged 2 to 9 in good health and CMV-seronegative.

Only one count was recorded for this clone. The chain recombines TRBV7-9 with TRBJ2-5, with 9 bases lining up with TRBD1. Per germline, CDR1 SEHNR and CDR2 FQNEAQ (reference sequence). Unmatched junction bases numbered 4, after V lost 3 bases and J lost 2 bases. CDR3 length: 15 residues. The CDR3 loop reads CASSLTDRGQETQYF. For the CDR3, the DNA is TGTGCCAGCAGCTTGACCGACAGGGGGCAAGAGACCCAGTACTTC.

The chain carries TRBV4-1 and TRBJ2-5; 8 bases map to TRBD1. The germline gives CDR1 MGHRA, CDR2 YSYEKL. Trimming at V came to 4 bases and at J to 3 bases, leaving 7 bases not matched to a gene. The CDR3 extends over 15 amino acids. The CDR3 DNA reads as TGCGCCAGCAGCCCGCTGGACAGGGAAAAAGAGACCCAGTACTTC. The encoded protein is CASSPLDREKETQYF.

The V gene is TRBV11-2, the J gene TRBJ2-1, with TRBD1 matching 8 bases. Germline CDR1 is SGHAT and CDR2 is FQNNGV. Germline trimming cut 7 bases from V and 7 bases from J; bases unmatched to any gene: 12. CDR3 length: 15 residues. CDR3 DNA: TGTGCCAGCACCTCTTCAGGGGGCGCCTGGAATGAGCAGTTCTTC. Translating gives CASTSSGGAWNEQFF.

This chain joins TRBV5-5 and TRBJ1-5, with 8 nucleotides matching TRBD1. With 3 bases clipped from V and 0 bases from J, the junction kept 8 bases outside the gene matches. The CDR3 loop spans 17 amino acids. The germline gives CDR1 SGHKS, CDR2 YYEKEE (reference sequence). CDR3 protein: CASSSGTGTHSNQPQHF. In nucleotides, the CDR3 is TGTGCCAGCAGCTCCGGGACAGGTACCCATAGCAATCAGCCCCAGCATTTT.

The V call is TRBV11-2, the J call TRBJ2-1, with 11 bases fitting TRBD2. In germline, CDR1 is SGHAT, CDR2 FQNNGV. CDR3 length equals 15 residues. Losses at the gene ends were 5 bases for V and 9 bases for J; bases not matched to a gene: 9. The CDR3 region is CASSHTGLAVAEQFF. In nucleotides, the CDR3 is TGTGCCAGCAGCCACACGGGACTAGCGGTCGCTGAGCAGTTCTTC.

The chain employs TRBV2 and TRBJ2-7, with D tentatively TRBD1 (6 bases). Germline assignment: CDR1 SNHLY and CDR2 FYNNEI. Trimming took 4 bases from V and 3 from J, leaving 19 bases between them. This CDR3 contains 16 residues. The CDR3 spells CASSGGPTVPYYEQYF. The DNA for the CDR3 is TGTGCCAGCAGTGGGGGGCCGACAGTACCGTACTACGAGCAGTACTTC.

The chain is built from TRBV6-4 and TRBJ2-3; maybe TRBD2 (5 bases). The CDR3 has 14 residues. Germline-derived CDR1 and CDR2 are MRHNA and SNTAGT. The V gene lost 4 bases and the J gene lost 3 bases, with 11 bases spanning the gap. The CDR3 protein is CASSAMAGTDTQYF. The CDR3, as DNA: TGTGCCAGCAGTGCCATGGCGGGTACAGATACGCAGTATTTT.

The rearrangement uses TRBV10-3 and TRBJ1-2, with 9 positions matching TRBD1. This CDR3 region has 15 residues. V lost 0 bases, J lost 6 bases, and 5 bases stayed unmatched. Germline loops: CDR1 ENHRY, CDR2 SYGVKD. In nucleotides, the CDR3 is TGTGCCATCAGTGAGTCCCGGGACAGGGTAAATGGCTACACCTTC. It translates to CAISESRDRVNGYTF.

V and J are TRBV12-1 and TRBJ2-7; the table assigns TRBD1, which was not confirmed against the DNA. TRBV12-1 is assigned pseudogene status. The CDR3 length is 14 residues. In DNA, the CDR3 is TGTGCCAGCAGCTTTGGGGGGCCATCCTACGAGCAGTACTTC. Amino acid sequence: CASSFGGPSYEQYF.

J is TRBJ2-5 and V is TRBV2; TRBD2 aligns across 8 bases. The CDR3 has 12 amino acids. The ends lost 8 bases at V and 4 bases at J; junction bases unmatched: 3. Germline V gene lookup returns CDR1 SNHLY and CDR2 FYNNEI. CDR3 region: CASLRGAETQYF. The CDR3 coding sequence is TGTGCCAGCCTGCGGGGGGCAGAGACCCAGTACTTC.

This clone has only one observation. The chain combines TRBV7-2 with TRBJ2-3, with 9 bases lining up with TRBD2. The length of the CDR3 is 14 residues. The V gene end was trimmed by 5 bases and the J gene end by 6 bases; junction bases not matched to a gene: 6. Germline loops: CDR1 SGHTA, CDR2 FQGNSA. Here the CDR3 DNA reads TGTGCCAGCAGCGCCTGGACTAGCGCCGATACGCAGTATTTT. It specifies CASSAWTSADTQYF.

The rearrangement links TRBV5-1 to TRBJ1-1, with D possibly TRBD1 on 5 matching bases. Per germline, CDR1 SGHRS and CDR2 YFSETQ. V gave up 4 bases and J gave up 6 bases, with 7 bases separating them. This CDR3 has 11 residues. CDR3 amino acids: CASSRGAEAFF. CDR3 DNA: TGCGCCAGCAGCCGGGGGGCTGAAGCTTTCTTT. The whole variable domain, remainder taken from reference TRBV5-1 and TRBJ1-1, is KAGVTQTPRYLIKTRGQQVTLSCSPISGHRSVSWYQQTPGQGLQFLFEYFSETQRNKGNFPGRFSGRQFSNSRSEMNVSTLELGDSALYLCASSRGAEAFFGQGTRLTVV.

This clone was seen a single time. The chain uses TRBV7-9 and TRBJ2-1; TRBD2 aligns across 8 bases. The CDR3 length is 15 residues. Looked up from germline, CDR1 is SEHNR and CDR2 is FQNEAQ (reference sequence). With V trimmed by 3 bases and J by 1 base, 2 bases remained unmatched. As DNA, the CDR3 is TGTGCCAGCAGCTTCGTAGCGGGGTCCTACAATGAGCAGTTCTTC. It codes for CASSFVAGSYNEQFF.

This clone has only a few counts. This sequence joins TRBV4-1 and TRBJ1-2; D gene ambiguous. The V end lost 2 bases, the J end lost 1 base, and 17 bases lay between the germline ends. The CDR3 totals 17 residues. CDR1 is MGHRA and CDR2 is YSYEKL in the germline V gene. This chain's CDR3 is CASSQTLPSRGNYGYTF. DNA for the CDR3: TGCGCCAGCAGCCAAACCCTCCCCTCCAGAGGTAACTATGGCTACACCTTC.

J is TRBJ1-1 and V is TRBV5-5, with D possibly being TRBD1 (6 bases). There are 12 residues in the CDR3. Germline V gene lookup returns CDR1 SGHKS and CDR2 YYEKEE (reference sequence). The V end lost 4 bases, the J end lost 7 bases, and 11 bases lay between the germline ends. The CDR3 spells CASSLQGIEAFF. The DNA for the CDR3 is TGTGCCAGCAGCCTACAGGGCATTGAAGCTTTCTTT.

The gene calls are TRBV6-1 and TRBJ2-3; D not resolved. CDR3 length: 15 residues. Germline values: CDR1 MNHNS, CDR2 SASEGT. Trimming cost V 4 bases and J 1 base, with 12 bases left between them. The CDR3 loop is CASSVTRYGTDTQYF. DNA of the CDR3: TGTGCCAGCAGTGTCACTCGGTACGGCACAGATACGCAGTATTTT.

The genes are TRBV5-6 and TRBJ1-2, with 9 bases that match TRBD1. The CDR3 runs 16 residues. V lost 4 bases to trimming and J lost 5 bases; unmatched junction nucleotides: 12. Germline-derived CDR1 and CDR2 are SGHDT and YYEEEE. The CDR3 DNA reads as TGTGCCAGCAGCAGTAGGTATACAGGGGGCGCTTATGGCTACACCTTC. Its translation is CASSSRYTGGAYGYTF.

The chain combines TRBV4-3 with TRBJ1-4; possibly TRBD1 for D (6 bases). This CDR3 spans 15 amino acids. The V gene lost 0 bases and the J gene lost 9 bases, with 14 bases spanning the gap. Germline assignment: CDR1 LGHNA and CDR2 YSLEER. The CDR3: CASSQDMDSMKKLFF. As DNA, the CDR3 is TGCGCCAGCAGCCAAGATATGGACAGTATGAAAAAACTGTTTTTT.

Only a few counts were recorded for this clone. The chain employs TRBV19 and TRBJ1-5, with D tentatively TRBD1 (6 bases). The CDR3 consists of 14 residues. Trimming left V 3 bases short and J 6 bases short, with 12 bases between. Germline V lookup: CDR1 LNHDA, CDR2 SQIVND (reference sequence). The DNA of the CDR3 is TGTGCCAGTAGTATGAGCCAGGGGAGTCAGCCCCAGCATTTT. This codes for CASSMSQGSQPQHF.

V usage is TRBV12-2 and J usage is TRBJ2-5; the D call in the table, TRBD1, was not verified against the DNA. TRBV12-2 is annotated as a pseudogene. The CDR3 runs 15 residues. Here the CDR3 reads CASRLVGTGGETQYF. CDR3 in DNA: TGTGCAAGTCGCTTAGTCGGGACAGGGGGAGAGACCCAGTACTTC.

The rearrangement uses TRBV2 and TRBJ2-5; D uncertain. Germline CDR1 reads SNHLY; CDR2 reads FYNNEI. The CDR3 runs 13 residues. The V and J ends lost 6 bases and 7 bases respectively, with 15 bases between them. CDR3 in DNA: TGTGCCAGCAGCCCCGTGGGCCCTCCGACCCAGTACTTC. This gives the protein CASSPVGPPTQYF.

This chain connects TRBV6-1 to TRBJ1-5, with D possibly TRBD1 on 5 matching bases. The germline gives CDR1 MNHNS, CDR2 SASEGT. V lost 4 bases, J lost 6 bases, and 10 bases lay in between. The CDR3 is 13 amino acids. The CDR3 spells CASSVGGGQPQHF. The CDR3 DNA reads TGTGCCAGCAGTGTGGGGGGGGGTCAGCCCCAGCATTTT.

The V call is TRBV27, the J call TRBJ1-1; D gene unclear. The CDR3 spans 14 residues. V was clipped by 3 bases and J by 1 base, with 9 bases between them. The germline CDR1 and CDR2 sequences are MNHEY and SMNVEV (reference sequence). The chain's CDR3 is CASSFTGTNTEAFF. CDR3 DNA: TGTGCCAGCAGTTTCACGGGAACGAACACTGAAGCTTTCTTT.

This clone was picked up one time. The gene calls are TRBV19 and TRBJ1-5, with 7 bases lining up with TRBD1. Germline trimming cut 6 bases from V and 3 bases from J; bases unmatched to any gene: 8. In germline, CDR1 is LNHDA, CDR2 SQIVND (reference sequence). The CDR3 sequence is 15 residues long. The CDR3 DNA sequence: TGTGCCAGTAGGGACCTTGACAGGGACAATCAGCCCCAGCATTTT. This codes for CASRDLDRDNQPQHF.

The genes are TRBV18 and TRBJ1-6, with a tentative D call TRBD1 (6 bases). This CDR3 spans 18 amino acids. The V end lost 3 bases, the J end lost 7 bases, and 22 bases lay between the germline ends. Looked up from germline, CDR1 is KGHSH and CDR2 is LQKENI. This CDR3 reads CASSPAARAGDLNSPLHF. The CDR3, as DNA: TGTGCCAGCTCACCGGCCGCTCGGGCAGGGGATTTGAATTCACCCCTCCACTTT.

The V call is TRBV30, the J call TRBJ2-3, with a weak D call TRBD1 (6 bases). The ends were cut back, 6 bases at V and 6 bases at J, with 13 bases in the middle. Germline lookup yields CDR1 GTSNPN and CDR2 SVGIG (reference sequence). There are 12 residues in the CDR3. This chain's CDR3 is CACLTRGDTQYF. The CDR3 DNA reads TGTGCCTGTCTTACTAGGGGGGATACGCAGTATTTT. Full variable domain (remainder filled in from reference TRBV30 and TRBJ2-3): SQTIHQWPATLVQPVGSPLSLECTVEGTSNPNLYWYRQAAGRGLQLLFYSVGIGQISSEVPQNLSASRPQDRQFILSSKKLLLSDSGFYLCACLTRGDTQYFGPGTRLTVL.

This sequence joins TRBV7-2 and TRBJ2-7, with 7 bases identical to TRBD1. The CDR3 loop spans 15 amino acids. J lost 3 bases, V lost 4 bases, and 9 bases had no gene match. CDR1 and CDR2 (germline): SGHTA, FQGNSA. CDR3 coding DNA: TGTGCCAGCAGCTCTACAGGGGAAAGGGGCTACGAGCAGTACTTC. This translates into CASSSTGERGYEQYF. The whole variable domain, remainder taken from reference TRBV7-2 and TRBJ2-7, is GAGVSQSPSNKVTEKGKDVELRCDPISGHTALYWYRQSLGQGLEFLIYFQGNSAPDKSGLPSDRFSAERTGGSVSTLTIQRTQQEDSAVYLCASSSTGERGYEQYFGPGTRLTVT.

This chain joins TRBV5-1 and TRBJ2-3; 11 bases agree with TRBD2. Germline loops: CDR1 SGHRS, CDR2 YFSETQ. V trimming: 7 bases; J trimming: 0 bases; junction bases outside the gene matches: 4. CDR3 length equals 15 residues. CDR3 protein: CASGRTSGSTDTQYF. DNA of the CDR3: TGCGCCAGCGGCCGGACTAGCGGGAGCACAGATACGCAGTATTTT.

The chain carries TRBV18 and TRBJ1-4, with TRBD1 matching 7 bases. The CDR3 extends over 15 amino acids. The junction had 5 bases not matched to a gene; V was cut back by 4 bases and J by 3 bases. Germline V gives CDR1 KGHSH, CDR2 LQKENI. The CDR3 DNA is TGTGCCAGCTCACTGCACAGGGGTCCTAATGAAAAACTGTTTTTT. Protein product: CASSLHRGPNEKLFF.

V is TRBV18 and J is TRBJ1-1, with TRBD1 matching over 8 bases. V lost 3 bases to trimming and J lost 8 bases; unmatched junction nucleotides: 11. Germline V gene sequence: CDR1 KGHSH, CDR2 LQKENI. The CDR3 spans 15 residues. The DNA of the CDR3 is TGTGCCAGCTCACCCCAGGGGGCAAGTTCAGCGGAAGCTTTCTTT. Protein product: CASSPQGASSAEAFF.

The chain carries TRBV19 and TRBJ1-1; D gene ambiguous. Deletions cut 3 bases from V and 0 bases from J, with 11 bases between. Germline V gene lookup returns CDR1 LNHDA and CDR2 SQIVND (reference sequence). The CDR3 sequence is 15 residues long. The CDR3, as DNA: TGTGCCAGTAGTATGTGGGCTACGCTGAACACTGAAGCTTTCTTT. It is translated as CASSMWATLNTEAFF.

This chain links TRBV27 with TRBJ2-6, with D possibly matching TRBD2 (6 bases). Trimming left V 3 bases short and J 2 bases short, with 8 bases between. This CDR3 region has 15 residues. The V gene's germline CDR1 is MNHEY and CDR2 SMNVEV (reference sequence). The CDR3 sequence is CASSLAGTGANVLTF. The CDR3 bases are TGTGCCAGCAGTTTGGCGGGGACTGGGGCCAACGTCCTGACTTTC.